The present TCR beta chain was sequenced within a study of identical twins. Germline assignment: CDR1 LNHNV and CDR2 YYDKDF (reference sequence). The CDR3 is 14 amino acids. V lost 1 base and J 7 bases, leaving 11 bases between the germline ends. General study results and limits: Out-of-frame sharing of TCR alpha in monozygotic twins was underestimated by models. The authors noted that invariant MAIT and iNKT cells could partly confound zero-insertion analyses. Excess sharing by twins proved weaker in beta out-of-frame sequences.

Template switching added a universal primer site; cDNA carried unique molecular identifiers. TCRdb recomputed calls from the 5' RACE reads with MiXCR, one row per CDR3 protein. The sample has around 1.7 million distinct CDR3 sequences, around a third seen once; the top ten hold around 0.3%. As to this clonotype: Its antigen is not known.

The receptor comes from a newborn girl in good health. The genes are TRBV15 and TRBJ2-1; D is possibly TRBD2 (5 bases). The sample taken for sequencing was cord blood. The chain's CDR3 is CATSRALAVNEQFF. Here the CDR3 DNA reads TGTGCCACCAGCAGAGCCCTAGCCGTGAATGAGCAGTTCTTC.